This T cell receptor (beta chain) was retrieved from a study of OX40 agonist ivuxolimab in advanced cancers. Study observations and caveats: Low clonal expansion, among the lowest seen, marked partial responders at 0.1-3.0 mg/kg. Both CD4+ and CD8+ T cell populations in blood had undergone clonal expansion by week 6 at 0.1 to 3.0 mg/kg.

Comment on this clone: The antigen remains undetermined.

Method: immunoSEQ multiplex PCR; TCRdb's copy keeps in-frame clones and lacks some. The sample consists of some 130,000 clones, 90% to 95% of them appearing once. The sequence came from an adult with an advanced solid tumor such as melanoma, head and neck, liver or kidney cancer. Sample: CD4+ or CD8+ T cells sorted from blood, taken in a trial of the OX40 agonist ivuxolimab.

CDR3 sequence (DNA): TGTGCCAGCAGCAATAGACAGGGTCACTATGGCTACACCTTC. It yields the protein CASSNRQGHYGYTF. The chain uses TRBV28 and TRBJ1-2; 7 bases align to TRBD1. Trimming cost V 6 bases and J 3 bases; bases outside gene matches: 7. The CDR3 runs to 14 residues. CDR1 MDHEN and CDR2 SYDVKM come from the germline V gene.